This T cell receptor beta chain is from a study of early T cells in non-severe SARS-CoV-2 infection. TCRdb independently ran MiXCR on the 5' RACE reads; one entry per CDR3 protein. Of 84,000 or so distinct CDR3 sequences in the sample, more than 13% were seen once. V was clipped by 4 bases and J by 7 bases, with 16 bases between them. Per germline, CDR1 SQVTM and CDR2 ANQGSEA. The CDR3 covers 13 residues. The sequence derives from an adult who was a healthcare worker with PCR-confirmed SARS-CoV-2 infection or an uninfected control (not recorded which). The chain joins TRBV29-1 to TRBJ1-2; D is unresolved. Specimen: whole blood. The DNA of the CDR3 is TGCAGCGTTGTAGTCAAGGAGGGATCTGGCTACACCTTC. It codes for CSVVVKEGSGYTF.